This T cell receptor (beta chain) was documented in a study of radiation and T cells in renal cell carcinoma. About the research overall: Nephrectomy followed 15 Gy stereotactic body radiation by 4 weeks. General observations from the study: Without pretreatment biopsies, baseline tumor clonotype presence was undetermined.

A few counts support this clone. Antigen: not known. As to time point: blood 2 weeks post-SBRT. Treatment denoted: 15 Gy SBRT to primary tumor, nephrectomy 4 weeks later. Radiation-treated patients gave blood at baseline, week 2 and week 4. The germline V and J ends were trimmed by 5 bases and 6 bases, with 7 bases remaining between them. The CDR3 is 12 amino acids. Germline V gives CDR1 SEHNR, CDR2 FQNEAQ (reference sequence). Assay: immunoSEQ multiplex PCR; the TCRdb copy retains only in-frame clones and omits some. Of about 130,000 clones detected, approximately 75% appear once; the ten largest clones hold 1.5% to 2%.

The input for sequencing was blood, taken from a patient whose treatment included radiotherapy and nephrectomy. This chain links TRBV7-9 with TRBJ2-2; D unclear. This receptor was obtained from a woman aged 60 to 75 with renal cell carcinoma. This CDR3 is CASSTTAGELFF. The CDR3 DNA reads as TGTGCCAGCAGCACAACTGCCGGGGAGCTGTTTTTT.